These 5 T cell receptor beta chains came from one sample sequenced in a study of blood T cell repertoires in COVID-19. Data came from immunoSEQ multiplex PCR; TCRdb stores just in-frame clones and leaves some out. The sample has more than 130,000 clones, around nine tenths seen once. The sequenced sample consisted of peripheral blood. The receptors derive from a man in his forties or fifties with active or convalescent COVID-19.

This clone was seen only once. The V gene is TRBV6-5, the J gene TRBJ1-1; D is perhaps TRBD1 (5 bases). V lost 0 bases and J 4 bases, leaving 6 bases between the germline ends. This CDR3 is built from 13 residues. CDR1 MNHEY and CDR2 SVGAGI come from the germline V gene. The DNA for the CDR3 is TGTGCCAGCAGTTACTCGGGGGGCACTGAAGCTTTCTTT. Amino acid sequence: CASSYSGGTEAFF.

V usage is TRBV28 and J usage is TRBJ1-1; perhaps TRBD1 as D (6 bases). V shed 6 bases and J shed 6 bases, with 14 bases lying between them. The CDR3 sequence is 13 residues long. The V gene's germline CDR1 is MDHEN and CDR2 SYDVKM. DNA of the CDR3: TGTGCCAGCAGCGAACGGGGGGCCTCTGAAGCTTTCTTT. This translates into CASSERGASEAFF.

The CDR3 loop is CATSDLIDRSLIQYF. In DNA form, the CDR3 reads TGTGCCACCAGTGACCTTATCGACAGGTCGTTAATCCAGTACTTC. V is TRBV24-1 and J is TRBJ2-7; D is possibly TRBD1 (6 bases). Trimming took off 4 bases at V and 10 bases at J, with 22 bases between the two ends. CDR1 is KGHDR and CDR2 is SFDVKD in the germline V gene. This CDR3 region has 15 residues.

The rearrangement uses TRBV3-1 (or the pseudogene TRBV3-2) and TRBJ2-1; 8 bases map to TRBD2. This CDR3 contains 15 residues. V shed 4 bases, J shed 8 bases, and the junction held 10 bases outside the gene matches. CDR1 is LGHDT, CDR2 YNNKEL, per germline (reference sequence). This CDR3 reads CASSPKGLVTHEQFF. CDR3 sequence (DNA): TGTGCCAGCAGCCCCAAGGGACTAGTCACACATGAGCAGTTCTTC.

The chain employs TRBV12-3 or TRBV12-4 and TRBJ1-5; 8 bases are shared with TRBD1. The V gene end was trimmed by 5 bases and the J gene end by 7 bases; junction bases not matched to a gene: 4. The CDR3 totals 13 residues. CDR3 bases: TGTGCCAGCAGTGACAGGGGTCGGCAGCCCCAGCATTTT. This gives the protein CASSDRGRQPQHF.